Below, one T cell receptor (beta chain) is given with its context. Original methodology: Using reference gene primer amplification, nucleated cell counts were estimated. Repertoires were generated with immunoSEQ multiplex PCR, while TCRdb's copy carries only in-frame clones and drops some. V, J and clone size were drawn from that table, and D and trimming were deduced from the DNA. The profile covers around 200,000 clones, with 85% appearing a single time and around 19% taken by the ten largest. This specimen comes from a study of blood T cell repertoires in COVID-19. About the study: Samples representing acute and convalescent COVID-19 were sourced from the United States, Italy and Spain. PBMCs, B-cell-depleted T cells, or T cells were the source of the cDNA or gDNA that made up the material.

CDR1 and CDR2 (germline): MNHEY, SVGEGT. With 4 bases removed from V and 9 bases from J, the gap between germline ends came to 10 bases. This CDR3 spans 11 amino acids. In assigning cohorts, the study relied on participant-reported clinical history. The sample consisted of PBMCs or T cells enriched from blood (not recorded which). The TCR comes from a man aged 40-55 years who had recovered from COVID-19. The chain recombines TRBV6-2 or TRBV6-3 with TRBJ2-7; D may be TRBD1 (5 bases). Here the CDR3 DNA reads TGTGCCAGCAGTTCCTCCGACAGGCAGTACTTC. Translated: CASSSSDRQYF.